This T cell receptor (beta chain) was documented in a study of blood T cell repertoires in COVID-19. The wider study: Acute and convalescent COVID-19 samples came from the United States, Italy and Spain. Sources were T cells, B-cell-depleted T cells, or PBMCs; the material itself was cDNA or gDNA.

Under the authors' procedure: Nucleated cell counts were estimated from reference gene primer amplification. Assay used: immunoSEQ multiplex PCR; TCRdb lists only in-frame clones, some missing. V and J calls and clone size are those listed in that table; D and trimming were worked out from the DNA. The sample consists of 200,000 to 250,000 clones, about 85% of them appearing once. The CDR3 totals 17 residues. The germline gives CDR1 MDHEN, CDR2 SYDVKM. V trimming: 2 bases; J trimming: 6 bases; junction bases outside the gene matches: 6. What was sequenced was peripheral blood. The chain has TRBV28 and TRBJ2-1; 14 bases match TRBD2. The clonotype originates from a woman aged 18-35 years who had recovered from COVID-19. The CDR3 sequence: CASSLKGLAGEGNEQFF. CDR3 sequence (DNA): TGTGCCAGCAGTTTAAAGGGACTAGCGGGAGAAGGCAATGAGCAGTTCTTC.